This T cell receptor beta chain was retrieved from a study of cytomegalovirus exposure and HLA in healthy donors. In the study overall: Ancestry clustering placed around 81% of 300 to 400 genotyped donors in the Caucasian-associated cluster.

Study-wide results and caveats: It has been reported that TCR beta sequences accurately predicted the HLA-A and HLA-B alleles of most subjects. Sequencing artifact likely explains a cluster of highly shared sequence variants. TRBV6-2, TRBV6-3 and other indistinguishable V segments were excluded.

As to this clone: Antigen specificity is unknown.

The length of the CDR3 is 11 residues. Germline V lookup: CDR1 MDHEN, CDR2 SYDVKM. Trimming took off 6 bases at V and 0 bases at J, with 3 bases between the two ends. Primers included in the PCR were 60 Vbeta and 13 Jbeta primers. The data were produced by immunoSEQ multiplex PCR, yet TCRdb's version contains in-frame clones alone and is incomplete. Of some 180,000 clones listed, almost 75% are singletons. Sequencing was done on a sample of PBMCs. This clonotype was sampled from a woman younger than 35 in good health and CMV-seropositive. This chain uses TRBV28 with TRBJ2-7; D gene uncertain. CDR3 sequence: CASSISYEQYF. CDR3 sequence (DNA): TGTGCCAGCAGCATCTCCTACGAGCAGTACTTC. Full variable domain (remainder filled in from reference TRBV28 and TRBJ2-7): DVKVTQSSRYLVKRTGEKVFLECVQDMDHENMFWYRQDPGLGLRLIYFSYDVKMKEKGDIPEGYSVSREKKERFSLILESASTNQTSMYLCASSISYEQYFGPGTRLTVT.